The rows below give T cell receptor beta chains drawn from one sample of a study of post-analysis software for immune sequencing data. MiXCR, run by TCRdb on the PCR reads, gives a single entry per CDR3 protein. The sample contains 650,000 to 900,000 distinct CDR3 sequences, about 45% of which appear only once. The sequenced sample was blood. These receptors came from a girl between 5 and 17 years old with multiple sclerosis. The CDR3 runs from the conserved cysteine through the conserved F or W. D genes are given only for firm matches. Not every row has a clone size; where given, it reads once, few, many or a size class.

clone_size,d_call,j_call,v_call,cdr3_aa,cdr3_nt
few,.,TRBJ1-6,TRBV7-9,CASSVGRSPLHF,TGTGCCAGCAGCGTCGGACGGTCACCCCTCCACTTT
.,.,TRBJ2-1,TRBV15,CATSRERGLGNEQFF,TGTGCCACCAGCAGAGAAAGGGGTTTGGGCAATGAGCAGTTCTTC
.,TRBD2,TRBJ2-3,TRBV2,CASSGHLLAGSTDTQYF,TGTGCCAGCAGTGGGCATCTGCTAGCGGGATCCACAGATACGCAGTATTTT
.,TRBD1,TRBJ1-2,TRBV3-1,CASSQTGESGGYTF,TGTGCCAGCAGCCAGACAGGGGAATCGGGAGGCTACACCTTC
once,.,TRBJ2-7,TRBV4-1,CASSQEGLLLGEQYF,TGCGCCAGCAGCCAGGAGGGGCTACTGCTTGGCGAGCAGTACTTC
few,.,TRBJ2-5,TRBV9,CASSVVVGQGETQYF,TGTGCCAGCAGCGTAGTCGTGGGCCAGGGGGAGACCCAGTACTTC
few,.,TRBJ1-2,TRBV25-1,CASSGGSGYTF,TGTGCCAGCAGCGGAGGGAGCGGCTACACCTTC
.,.,TRBJ1-1,TRBV29-1,CSAGEGRNTEAFF,TGCAGCGCCGGGGAGGGAAGGAACACTGAAGCTTTCTTT
.,TRBD1,TRBJ2-5,TRBV7-9,CASSLALRQGAEETQYF,TGTGCCAGCAGCTTAGCGCTACGACAGGGGGCGGAAGAGACCCAGTACTTC
few,.,TRBJ2-5,TRBV9,CASSVDGLAYGETQYF,TGTGCCAGCAGCGTAGACGGGCTAGCCTACGGAGAGACCCAGTACTTC
.,TRBD2,TRBJ2-7,TRBV29-1,CSVEGTSGAPYEQYF,TGCAGCGTTGAAGGGACTAGCGGGGCTCCCTACGAGCAGTACTTC
.,.,TRBJ2-1,TRBV20-1,CSARGLGGNEQFF,TGCAGTGCTAGAGGTCTAGGGGGCAATGAGCAGTTCTTC
few,TRBD2,TRBJ2-5,TRBV5-1,CASSLRTLSGSRETQYF,TGCGCCAGCAGCTTGCGGACCCTTAGCGGGAGCCGAGAGACCCAGTACTTC
.,.,TRBJ2-3,TRBV27,CASSRVSGTDAQYF,TGTGCCAGCAGTAGAGTATCTGGCACAGATGCGCAGTATTTT
.,.,TRBJ2-1,TRBV6-2/TRBV6-3,CASSYPSDYYNEQFF,TGTGCCAGCAGTTACCCCTCCGACTACTACAATGAGCAGTTCTTC
.,.,TRBJ1-1,TRBV24-1,CATSGVGANTEAFF,TGTGCCACCAGTGGCGTGGGTGCAAACACTGAAGCTTTCTTT
.,.,TRBJ1-2,TRBV29-1,CSVEGGQTNYGYTF,TGCAGCGTTGAGGGTGGGCAGACGAACTATGGCTACACCTTC
few,TRBD1,TRBJ2-5,TRBV7-3,CASSLFPGTGEETQYF,TGTGCCAGCAGCTTATTTCCGGGGACAGGGGAAGAGACCCAGTACTTC
few,TRBD2,TRBJ2-1,TRBV20-1,CSARGTSGSPSYNEQFF,TGCAGTGCTAGGGGAACTAGCGGGAGCCCGTCCTACAATGAGCAGTTCTTC
.,.,TRBJ2-3,TRBV7-2,CASSLRHPSTDTQYF,TGTGCCAGCAGCTTAAGGCACCCTAGCACAGATACGCAGTATTTT
.,.,TRBJ2-5,TRBV28,CASSSTPVQTQYF,TGTGCCAGCAGCAGTACTCCTGTGCAGACCCAGTACTTC
.,.,TRBJ2-5,TRBV20-1,CSARARNEQYF,TGCAGTGCTAGAGCGCGCAATGAGCAGTACTTC
few,.,TRBJ2-3,TRBV10-3,CAIGRTDTQYF,TGTGCCATCGGGAGAACAGATACGCAGTATTTT
.,.,TRBJ1-1,TRBV27,CASSFGSAFGTEAFF,TGTGCCAGCAGTTTTGGTTCGGCGTTCGGCACTGAAGCTTTCTTT
.,.,TRBJ2-5,TRBV2,CASSKTETQYF,TGTGCCAGCAGTAAAACAGAGACCCAGTACTTC
once,TRBD2,TRBJ2-1,TRBV20-1,CSARDPLGAGGAEFF,TGCAGTGCTAGAGATCCTTTGGGAGCGGGAGGGGCGGAGTTCTTC
.,.,TRBJ1-1,TRBV7-6,CASSPREGTEAFF,TGTGCCAGCAGCCCCCGGGAGGGCACTGAAGCTTTCTTT
.,.,TRBJ1-5,TRBV7-9,CASSLSGMDQPQHF,TGTGCCAGCAGCTTATCAGGGATGGATCAGCCCCAGCATTTT
.,.,TRBJ1-2,TRBV7-9,CASSLESVASYTF,TGTGCCAGCAGCTTAGAATCCGTAGCCAGCTACACCTTC
few,.,TRBJ2-5,TRBV11-3,CASSLGHPQETQYF,TGTGCCAGCAGCTTAGGTCACCCCCAAGAGACCCAGTACTTC
.,TRBD1,TRBJ1-1,TRBV4-2,CASSPLRGQMNTEAFF,TGTGCCAGCAGCCCCCTGAGGGGGCAGATGAACACCGAAGCTTTCTTT
.,.,TRBJ2-1,TRBV28,CASRLRAGANNEQFF,TGTGCCAGCAGGTTACGGGCGGGGGCGAACAATGAGCAGTTCTTC
.,.,TRBJ1-5,TRBV6-1,CASSAAYSNQPQHF,TGTGCCAGCAGTGCAGCTTATAGCAATCAGCCCCAGCATTTT
.,.,TRBJ2-5,TRBV29-1,CSVSTGWYQETQYF,TGCAGCGTCTCTACAGGGTGGTACCAAGAGACCCAGTACTTC
.,.,TRBJ2-7,TRBV29-1,CSVETEGPYEQYF,TGCAGCGTTGAAACCGAGGGGCCCTACGAGCAGTACTTC
once,.,TRBJ1-4,TRBV20-1,CSAAKVATNEKLFF,TGCAGTGCTGCAAAGGTTGCAACTAATGAAAAACTGTTTTTT
few,TRBD2,TRBJ2-4,TRBV4-2,CASSQAGTSKNIQYF,TGTGCCAGCAGCCAAGCGGGGACTAGTAAAAACATTCAGTACTTC
few,TRBD2,TRBJ2-3,TRBV20-1,CSAKAGWRGTDTQYF,TGCAGTGCTAAAGCGGGGTGGAGAGGCACAGATACGCAGTATTTT